The T cell receptor (beta chain) under discussion was sequenced for a study of Ad26.COV2.S vaccination and SARS-CoV-2 variants. The treatment is: some 19 received Ad26.COV2.S at low or high dose, single or two shots; 5 received placebo; per-sample allocation not given. Each sample was drawn 63 days after the first injection (of vaccine or placebo). Vaccine was an Ad26 vector expressing Wuhan-strain SARS-CoV-2 spike. Assay used: immunoSEQ multiplex PCR; TCRdb lists only in-frame clones, some missing. The repertoire holds fewer than 900,000 clones, around 90% seen once, with approximately 1.5% in the top ten. A note on this clone: Its antigen is currently unknown.

Germline lookup yields CDR1 LGHNA and CDR2 YNFKEQ. V was pared by 3 bases and J by 0 bases, with 18 bases between. The CDR3 runs 17 residues. Study findings and constraints: Vaccine and placebo groups showed comparable non-spike TCR breadth. Substantial breadth in spike-specific CD8+ and CD4+ T cell responses was reportedly seen after vaccination.

This receptor was taken from a person between 18 and 65 years old who received the Ad26.COV2.S COVID-19 vaccine or a placebo. The sequences come from peripheral blood, collected in a trial of Ad26.COV2.S vaccine versus placebo. The chain has TRBV4-2 and TRBJ2-7; TRBD2 might be the D (6 bases). The CDR3 bases are TGTGCCAGCAGCCACCGGGACTGGGGATTTGGCTCCTACGAGCAGTACTTC. Its translation is CASSHRDWGFGSYEQYF.